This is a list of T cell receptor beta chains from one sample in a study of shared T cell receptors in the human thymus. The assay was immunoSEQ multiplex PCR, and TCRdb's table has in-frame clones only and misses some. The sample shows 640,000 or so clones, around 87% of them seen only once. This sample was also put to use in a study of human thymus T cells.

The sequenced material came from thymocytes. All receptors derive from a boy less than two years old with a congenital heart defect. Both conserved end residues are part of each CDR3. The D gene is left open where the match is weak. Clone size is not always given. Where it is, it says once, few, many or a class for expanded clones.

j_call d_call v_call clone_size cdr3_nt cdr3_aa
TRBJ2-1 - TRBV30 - TGTGCCTGGAGTGTACGCGCACTCTCGGCCTACAATGAGCAGTTCTTC CAWSVRALSAYNEQFF
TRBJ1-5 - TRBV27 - TGTGCCAGCGCGGGCGAGAAGAATCAGCCCCAGCATTTT CASAGEKNQPQHF
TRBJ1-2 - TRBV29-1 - TGCAGCGTTGAACGATGGGGGGATACGACGATAGGTGTCGGCTACACCTTC CSVERWGDTTIGVGYTF
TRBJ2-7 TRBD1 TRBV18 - TGTGCCAGCTCACCAGGACAGGGAAGCTCCTACGAGCAGTACTTC CASSPGQGSSYEQYF
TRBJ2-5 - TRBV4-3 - TGCGCCAGCAGCCAACAGGGTTATCTCGATGAGACCCAGTACTTC CASSQQGYLDETQYF
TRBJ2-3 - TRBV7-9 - TGTGCCAGCAGCTTAAGACTGACTACCACAGATACGCAGTATTTT CASSLRLTTTDTQYF
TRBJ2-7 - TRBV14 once TGTGCCAGCAGCCAAACCCCGGGGTCGTACTACGAGCAGTACTTC CASSQTPGSYYEQYF
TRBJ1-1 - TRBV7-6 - TGTGCCAGCAGCTTAGTTGTCACAGGACAACCGAACACTGAAGCTTTCTTT CASSLVVTGQPNTEAFF
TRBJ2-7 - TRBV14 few TGTGCCAGCAATCCGGGACACTCCTACGAGCAGTACTTC CASNPGHSYEQYF
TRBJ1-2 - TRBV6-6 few TGTGCCAGCAGTGGAGTACAGGTTCCCGCTAACTATGGCTACACCTTC CASSGVQVPANYGYTF
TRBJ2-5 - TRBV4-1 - TGCGCCAGCAGCCAAGTTCCAGGGGAGGAGACCCAGTACTTC CASSQVPGEETQYF
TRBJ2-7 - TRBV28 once TGTGCCAGCAGGAACGTCGGAGCGGTCTACGAGCAGTACTTC CASRNVGAVYEQYF
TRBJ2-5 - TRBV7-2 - TGTGCCAGCAGCACGAGAGGAGAGACCCAGTACTTC CASSTRGETQYF
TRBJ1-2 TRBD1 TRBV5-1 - TGCGCCAGCAGCAAAATGGGACAGGGGGAAGCTAACTATGGCTACACCTTC CASSKMGQGEANYGYTF
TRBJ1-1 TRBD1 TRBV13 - TGTGCCAGCAGCCCGCGGCCGGGACAGGGGGCGTCCCAGGGCACTGAAGCTTTCTTT CASSPRPGQGASQGTEAFF
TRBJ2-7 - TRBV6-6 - TGTGCCAGCAGTTACTCGAGAGTACCCCACGAGCAGTACTTC CASSYSRVPHEQYF
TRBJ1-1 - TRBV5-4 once TGTGCCAGCAGCCCGCAACTCTCCAGGGAAATTCTGAACACTGAAGCTTTCTTT CASSPQLSREILNTEAFF
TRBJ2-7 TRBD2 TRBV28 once TGTGCCAGCAGCTGGGATAGGCTAGCGGGAGACACCTACGAGCAGTACTTC CASSWDRLAGDTYEQYF
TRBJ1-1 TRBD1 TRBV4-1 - TGCGCCAGCAGCCAAAACCCCATTACAGGGGGCGGTCCTGAAGCTTTCTTT CASSQNPITGGGPEAFF
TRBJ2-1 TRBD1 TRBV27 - TGTGCCAGCAGTTTGTACCGGGACAGGGGGAACAATGAGCAGTTCTTC CASSLYRDRGNNEQFF
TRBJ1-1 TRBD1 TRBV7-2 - TGTGCCAGCAGCTTAAGGGACAGCACTGAAGCTTTCTTT CASSLRDSTEAFF
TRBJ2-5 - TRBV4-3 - TGCGCCAGCAGCCACCGCCCTGGAGGTCCCTTGACAGAGACCCAGTACTTC CASSHRPGGPLTETQYF
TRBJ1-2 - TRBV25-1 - TGTGCCAGCAGTGAGGGGACACGCGACTATGGCTACACCTTC CASSEGTRDYGYTF
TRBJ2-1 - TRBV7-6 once TGTGCCAGCAGCTTAGCGACAGCCTACAATGAGCAGTTCTTC CASSLATAYNEQFF
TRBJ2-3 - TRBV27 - TGTGCCAGCAGTCTTCACTACCGATCGACTATTCAAGATACGCAGTATTTT CASSLHYRSTIQDTQYF
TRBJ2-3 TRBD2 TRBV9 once TGTGCCAGCAGCGTAGCAAGGACTAGCGGATCTACTTCCACAGATACGCAGTATTTT CASSVARTSGSTSTDTQYF
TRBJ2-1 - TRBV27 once TGTGCCAGGGGCCGGAGGGAGGTGGACAATGAGCAGTTCTTC CARGRREVDNEQFF
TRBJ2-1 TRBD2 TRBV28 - TGTGCCAGCAGTTTGGCCGGGAGGTTTTCCTACAATGAGCAGTTCTTC CASSLAGRFSYNEQFF
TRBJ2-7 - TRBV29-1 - TGCAGCGTCCTGACTTGGGCGGGGGAGCAGTACTTC CSVLTWAGEQYF
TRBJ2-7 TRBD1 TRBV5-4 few TGTGCCACACAGTCAGGACAGGGGGATAACGAGCAGTACTTC CATQSGQGDNEQYF
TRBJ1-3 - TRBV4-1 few TGCGCCAGCAGCCGAGAAGAGGAGGACCTTGAAGGAAACACCATATATTTT CASSREEEDLEGNTIYF
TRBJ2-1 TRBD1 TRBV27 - TGTGCCAGCAGTTTGGGACAGGGGGCTTATTACAATGAGCAGTTCTTC CASSLGQGAYYNEQFF
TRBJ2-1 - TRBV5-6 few TGTGCCAGCAGCTTGGTGGGCCCACTAGTCTTTGCCTACAATGAGCAGTTCTTC CASSLVGPLVFAYNEQFF
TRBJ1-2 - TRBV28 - TGTGCCAGCAGTCCCCCACCTGCTCCGGGACACGACTATGGCTACACCTTC CASSPPPAPGHDYGYTF
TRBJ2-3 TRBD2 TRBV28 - TGTGCCAGCAGTAGTAGCGGGGAGGTAGCCGATACGCAGTATTTT CASSSSGEVADTQYF
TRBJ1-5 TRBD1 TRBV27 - TGTGCCAGCAGTCTCCGGACAGGGAGTAGGCAGCCCCAGCATTTT CASSLRTGSRQPQHF
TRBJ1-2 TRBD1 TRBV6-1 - TGTGCCAGCAGTGTGGACAGGGAGGAGGATGGCTACACCTTC CASSVDREEDGYTF
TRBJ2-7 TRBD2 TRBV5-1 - TGCGCCAGCAGCTTGATTCGGGGGGCCTACGAGCAGTACTTC CASSLIRGAYEQYF
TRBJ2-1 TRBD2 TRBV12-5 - TGTGCTAGTGGAATCCTAGTTACTAGCGGGACCCTCAATAGGGGGGAGCAGTTCTTC CASGILVTSGTLNRGEQFF
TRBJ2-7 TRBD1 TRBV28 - TGTGCCAGCAGTTCAACACCGGGACAGGGAGGCTACGAGCAGTACTTC CASSSTPGQGGYEQYF
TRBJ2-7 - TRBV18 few TGTGCCAGCTCACCACCCCAGGGTAGGGAGCAGTACTTC CASSPPQGREQYF
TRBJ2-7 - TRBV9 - TGTGCCAGCAGCCCGGGGGATGGGGCCCCCTACGAGCAGTACTTC CASSPGDGAPYEQYF
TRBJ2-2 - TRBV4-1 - TGCGCCAGCAGTCCAAGATCTCAGGACACCGGGGAGCTGTTTTTT CASSPRSQDTGELFF
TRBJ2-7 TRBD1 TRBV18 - TGTGCCAGCTCACCACCCCAGACAGGGGCCTACGAGCAGTACTTC CASSPPQTGAYEQYF
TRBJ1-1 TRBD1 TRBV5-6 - TGTGCCAGCAGCCCGAAGACAGGGCTCTGTACTGAAGCTTTCTTT CASSPKTGLCTEAFF
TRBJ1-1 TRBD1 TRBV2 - TGTGCCAGCAGTGAAAGGACAGGGGGCCTGAACACTGAAGCTTTCTTT CASSERTGGLNTEAFF